Listed below are T cell receptor beta chains from one sample, sequenced in a study of blood T cell repertoires in COVID-19. Method: immunoSEQ multiplex PCR; TCRdb's copy keeps in-frame clones and lacks some. This table holds 250,000 to 350,000 clones, around 84% found once. Sequenced sample: peripheral blood. These receptors all come from a human donor with COVID-19, enrolled during active disease. The donor label of this sample is uncertain. Both conserved end residues are part of each CDR3. D genes are given only for firm matches. Expanded clones are given a class, and other clones once, few, many or no size at all.

J | size | V | D | CDR3 | DNA
TRBJ2-2 | NA | TRBV5-1 | NA | CASSEPLAAGELFF | TGCGCCAGCAGCGAACCCCTGGCGGCGGGGGAGCTGTTTTTT
TRBJ2-3 | few | TRBV30 | NA | CAWSVQTGSPTDTQYF | TGTGCCTGGAGTGTACAGACCGGGAGTCCTACAGATACGCAGTATTTT
TRBJ2-1 | NA | TRBV5-1 | TRBD2 | CASSLDGGRAFRDEQFF | TGCGCCAGCAGCTTGGACGGCGGGAGGGCCTTTCGAGATGAGCAGTTCTTC
TRBJ2-2 | NA | TRBV4-1 | NA | CASSRGGTGELFF | TGCGCCAGCAGCCGCGGTGGCACCGGGGAGCTGTTTTTT
TRBJ2-3 | NA | TRBV30 | TRBD1 | CAWSVGTGVGTDTQYF | TGTGCCTGGAGTGTGGGGACAGGGGTGGGCACAGATACGCAGTATTTT
TRBJ2-2 | NA | TRBV5-6 | TRBD2 | CASTPGLAGGNTGELFF | TGTGCCAGCACCCCGGGACTAGCGGGGGGCAACACCGGGGAGCTGTTTTTT
TRBJ2-1 | few | TRBV9 | TRBD1 | CASGAPGTGVLNEQFF | TGTGCCAGCGGGGCCCCCGGGACAGGGGTCTTGAATGAGCAGTTCTTC
TRBJ2-2 | NA | TRBV30 | NA | CAWSSSPGLPNTGELFF | TGTGCCTGGAGTTCTTCACCGGGACTCCCGAACACCGGGGAGCTGTTTTTT
TRBJ1-2 | NA | TRBV30 | TRBD1 | CAWSSGGKGGYTF | TGTGCCTGGAGTTCAGGGGGCAAAGGTGGCTACACCTTC
TRBJ1-2 | NA | TRBV20-1 | NA | CSAWGGYGYTF | TGCAGTGCTTGGGGGGGGTATGGCTACACCTTC
TRBJ1-5 | few | TRBV18 | NA | CASSPLQNNQPQHF | TGTGCCAGCTCACCATTACAGAACAATCAGCCCCAGCATTTT
TRBJ1-2 | NA | TRBV4-3 | NA | CASSQDSSLLNYGYTF | TGCGCCAGCAGCCAAGATAGCAGCCTTCTTAACTATGGCTACACCTTC
TRBJ1-5 | NA | TRBV3-1/TRBV3-2 | TRBD1 | CASSQGDRGVDQPQHF | TGTGCCAGCAGCCAAGGTGACAGGGGAGTAGATCAGCCCCAGCATTTT
TRBJ2-1 | NA | TRBV4-1 | TRBD2 | CASSQEAGGLDNEQFF | TGCGCCAGCAGCCAAGAAGCGGGGGGTTTGGACAATGAGCAGTTCTTC
TRBJ1-3 | few | TRBV28 | NA | CASSSGGRRGNTIYF | TGTGCCAGCAGTTCGGGAGGGAGAAGAGGAAACACCATATATTTT
TRBJ2-5 | few | TRBV6-6 | TRBD1 | CASSRATSTGGRAETQYF | TGTGCCAGCAGCCGAGCGACTTCGACAGGGGGTAGGGCAGAGACCCAGTACTTC
TRBJ1-6 | once | TRBV24-1 | NA | CATSVGSRSSYNSPLHF | TGTGCCACCAGTGTTGGCAGTAGGAGCTCCTATAATTCACCCCTCCACTTT
TRBJ2-2 | NA | TRBV5-1 | TRBD1 | CASSQTGRLNTGELFF | TGCGCCAGCAGCCAGACAGGGAGACTGAACACCGGGGAGCTGTTTTTT
TRBJ1-1 | NA | TRBV7-9 | NA | CASSLTYGNTEAFF | TGTGCCAGCAGCTTAACCTACGGGAACACTGAAGCTTTCTTT
TRBJ1-2 | NA | TRBV4-3 | NA | CASSQDRVNGYTF | TGCGCCAGCAGCCAAGATCGAGTTAATGGCTACACCTTC
TRBJ1-5 | NA | TRBV15 | NA | CATSRDGGRDQPQHF | TGTGCCACCAGCAGAGATGGGGGCCGCGATCAGCCCCAGCATTTT
TRBJ2-2 | NA | TRBV27 | TRBD1 | CASSLGGTGIGELFF | TGTGCCAGCAGTTTAGGCGGGACAGGGATCGGGGAGCTGTTTTTT
TRBJ2-7 | once | TRBV3-1/TRBV3-2 | TRBD2 | CASSQDAIAGVNEQYF | TGTGCCAGCAGCCAAGATGCAATAGCGGGAGTCAACGAGCAGTACTTC
TRBJ2-1 | NA | TRBV6-2/TRBV6-3 | TRBD2 | CASSLWTSGMGNEQFF | TGTGCCAGCAGTTTATGGACTAGCGGGATGGGGAATGAGCAGTTCTTC
TRBJ1-1 | NA | TRBV14 | NA | CASSQAQYTEAFF | TGTGCCAGCAGCCAAGCCCAATACACTGAAGCTTTCTTT
TRBJ2-2 | once | TRBV9 | NA | CASSVTSGPGELFF | TGTGCCAGCAGCGTTACCAGCGGTCCCGGGGAGCTGTTTTTT
TRBJ1-1 | few | TRBV2 | NA | CASSSQNLGTEAFF | TGTGCCAGCAGTTCCCAGAATCTTGGTACTGAAGCTTTCTTT
TRBJ2-7 | NA | TRBV13 | NA | CASSLGTGSSYEQYF | TGTGCCAGCAGCTTAGGTACAGGAAGCTCCTACGAGCAGTACTTC